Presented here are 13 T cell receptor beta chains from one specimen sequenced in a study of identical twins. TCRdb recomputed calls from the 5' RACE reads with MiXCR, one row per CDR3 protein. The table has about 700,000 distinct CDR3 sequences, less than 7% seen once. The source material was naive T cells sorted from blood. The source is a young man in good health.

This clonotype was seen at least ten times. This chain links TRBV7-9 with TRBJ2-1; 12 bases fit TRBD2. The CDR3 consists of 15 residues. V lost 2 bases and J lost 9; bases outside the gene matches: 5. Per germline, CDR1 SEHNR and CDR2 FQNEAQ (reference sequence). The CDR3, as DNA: TGTGCCAGCAGCTTACTAGCGGGAGGGCAGGGTGAGCAGTTCTTC. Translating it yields CASSLLAGGQGEQFF.

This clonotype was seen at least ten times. The CDR3: CASSNSGQFTDTQYF. Written as DNA, the CDR3 is TGTGCCAGCAGTAACTCGGGACAGTTCACAGATACGCAGTATTTT. The rearrangement uses TRBV12-3 or TRBV12-4 and TRBJ2-3, with 7 bases matching TRBD1. The CDR3 consists of 15 residues. V shed 5 bases, J shed 2 bases, and the junction held 7 bases outside the gene matches.

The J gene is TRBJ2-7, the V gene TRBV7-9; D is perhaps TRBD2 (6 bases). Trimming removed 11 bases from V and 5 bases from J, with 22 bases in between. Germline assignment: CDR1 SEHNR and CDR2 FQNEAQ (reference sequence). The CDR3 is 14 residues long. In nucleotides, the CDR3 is TGTGCCGGCACGCCCCTCAGCGGGCGGGACGAGCAGTACTTC. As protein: CAGTPLSGRDEQYF.

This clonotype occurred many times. DNA of the CDR3: TGCAGTGCTAGAGATTTCCGGGGGGCTTACAATGAGCAGTTCTTC. Protein sequence: CSARDFRGAYNEQFF. The chain employs TRBV20-1 and TRBJ2-1; weak D call: TRBD2 (7 bases). The germline V gene has CDR1 DFQATT and CDR2 SNEGSKA (reference sequence). This CDR3 comprises 15 residues. The V and J ends lost 0 bases and 4 bases respectively, with 13 bases between them.

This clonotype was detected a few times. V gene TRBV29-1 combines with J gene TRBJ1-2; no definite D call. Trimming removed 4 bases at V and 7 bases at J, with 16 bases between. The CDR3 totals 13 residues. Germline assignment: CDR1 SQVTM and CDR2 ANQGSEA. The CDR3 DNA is TGCAGCGTTGTGGTCCAGGCGGCGGGTGGCTACACCTTC. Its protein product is CSVVVQAAGGYTF.

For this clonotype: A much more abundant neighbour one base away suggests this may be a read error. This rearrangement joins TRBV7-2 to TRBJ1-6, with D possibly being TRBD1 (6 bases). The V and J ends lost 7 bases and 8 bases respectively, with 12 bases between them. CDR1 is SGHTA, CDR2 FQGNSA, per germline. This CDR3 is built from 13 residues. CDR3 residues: CASNRDRDSPLHF. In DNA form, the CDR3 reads TGTGCCAGCAACAGGGATCGGGATTCACCCCTCCACTTT.

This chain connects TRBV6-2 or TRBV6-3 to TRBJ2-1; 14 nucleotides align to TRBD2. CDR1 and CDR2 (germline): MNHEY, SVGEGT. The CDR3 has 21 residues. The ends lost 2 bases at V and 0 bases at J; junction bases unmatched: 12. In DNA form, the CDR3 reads TGTGCCAGCAGTTACACCGACTTGGGACTAGCGGGAGAGTTCTCCTACAATGAGCAGTTCTTC. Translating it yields CASSYTDLGLAGEFSYNEQFF.

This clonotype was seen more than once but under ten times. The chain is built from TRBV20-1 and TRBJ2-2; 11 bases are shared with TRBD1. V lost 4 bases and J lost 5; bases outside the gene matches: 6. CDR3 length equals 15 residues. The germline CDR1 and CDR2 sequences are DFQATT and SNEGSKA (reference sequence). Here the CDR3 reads CSATWTGGKTGELFF. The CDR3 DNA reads TGCAGTGCTACTTGGACAGGGGGCAAAACCGGGGAGCTGTTTTTT.

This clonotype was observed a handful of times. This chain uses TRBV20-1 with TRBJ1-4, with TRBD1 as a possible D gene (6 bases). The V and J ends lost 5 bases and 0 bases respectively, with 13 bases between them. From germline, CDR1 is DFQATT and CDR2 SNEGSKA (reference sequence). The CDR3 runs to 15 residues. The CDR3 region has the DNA TGCAGTGCTTGGGCGACAGGTCCAACTAATGAAAAACTGTTTTTT. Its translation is CSAWATGPTNEKLFF.

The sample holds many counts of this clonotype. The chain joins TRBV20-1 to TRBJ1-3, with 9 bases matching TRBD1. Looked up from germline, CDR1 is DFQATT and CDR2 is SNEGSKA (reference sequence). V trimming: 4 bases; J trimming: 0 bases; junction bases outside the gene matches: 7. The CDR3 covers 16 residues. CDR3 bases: TGCAGTGCTACAGGGGACAGGGCCACCTCTGGAAACACCATATATTTT. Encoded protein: CSATGDRATSGNTIYF.

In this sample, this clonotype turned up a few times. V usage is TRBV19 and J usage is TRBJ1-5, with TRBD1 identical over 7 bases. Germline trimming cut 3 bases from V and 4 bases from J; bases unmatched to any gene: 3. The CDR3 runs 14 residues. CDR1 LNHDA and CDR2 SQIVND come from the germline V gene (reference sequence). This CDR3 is CASSIQGDNQPQHF. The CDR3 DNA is TGTGCCAGTAGTATCCAGGGGGATAATCAGCCCCAGCATTTT.

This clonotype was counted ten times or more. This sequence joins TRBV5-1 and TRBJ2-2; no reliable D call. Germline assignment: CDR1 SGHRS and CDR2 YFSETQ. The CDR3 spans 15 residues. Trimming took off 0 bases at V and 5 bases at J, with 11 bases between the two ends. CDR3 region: CASSLGAGWTGELFF. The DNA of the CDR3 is TGCGCCAGCAGCTTGGGGGCCGGCTGGACCGGGGAGCTGTTTTTT.

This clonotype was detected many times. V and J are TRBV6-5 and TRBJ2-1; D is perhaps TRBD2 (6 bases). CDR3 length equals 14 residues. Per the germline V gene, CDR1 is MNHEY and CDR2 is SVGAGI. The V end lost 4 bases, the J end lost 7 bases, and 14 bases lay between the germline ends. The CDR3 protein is CASSFRLGGNEQFF. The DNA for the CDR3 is TGTGCCAGCAGTTTTCGATTAGGAGGGAATGAGCAGTTCTTC.